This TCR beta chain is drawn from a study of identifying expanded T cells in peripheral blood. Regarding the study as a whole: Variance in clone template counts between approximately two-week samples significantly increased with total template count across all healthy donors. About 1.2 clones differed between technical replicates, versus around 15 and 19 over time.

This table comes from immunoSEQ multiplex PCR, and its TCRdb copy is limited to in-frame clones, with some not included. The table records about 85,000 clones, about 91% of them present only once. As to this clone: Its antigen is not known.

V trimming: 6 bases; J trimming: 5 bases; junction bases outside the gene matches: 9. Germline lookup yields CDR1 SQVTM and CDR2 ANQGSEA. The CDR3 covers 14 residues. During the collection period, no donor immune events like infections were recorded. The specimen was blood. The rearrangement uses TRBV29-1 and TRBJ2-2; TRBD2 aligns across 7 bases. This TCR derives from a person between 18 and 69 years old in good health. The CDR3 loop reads CSVPFGGSTGELFF. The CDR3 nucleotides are TGCAGCGTGCCTTTTGGCGGGAGTACCGGGGAGCTGTTTTTT.